Listed below are T cell receptor beta chains from one sample, sequenced in a study of blood T cells in healthy people across ages. TCRdb redid the calling of the 5' RACE reads with MiXCR, one entry per CDR3 protein. The sample carries over 1,500,000 distinct CDR3 sequences, about two fifths recorded once. Sequencing used blood. Receptors originate from a human donor in good health. CDR3s include the opening cysteine and the closing phenylalanine or tryptophan. The order of the fields is clone size, J gene, V gene, D gene, CDR3 DNA, CDR3 protein. The D gene is left open where the match is weak. Expanded clones get a size class; other rows say once, few or many, or leave the size out.

>.|TRBJ2-6|TRBV12-3/TRBV12-4|.
TGTGCCAGCAGTTCGTCCGGGGGGCCCAACGTCCCGACTTTC
CASSSSGGPNVPTF
>.|TRBJ2-7|TRBV5-1|TRBD1
TGCGCCAGCAGACCTCCCGGGACAGGGACAGTCCACGAGCAGTACTTC
CASRPPGTGTVHEQYF
>.|TRBJ2-1|TRBV7-2|TRBD1
TGTGCCAGCAGCTTAGCAGGGGGCTGGGAAGAGCAGTTCTTC
CASSLAGGWEEQFF
>.|TRBJ1-1|TRBV6-6|.
TGTGCCAGCATCCTAGGGAGGAGCTACACTGAAGCTTTCTTT
CASILGRSYTEAFF
>.|TRBJ2-3|TRBV5-1|.
TGCGCCAGCATGGTCGGTGACACAGATACGCAGTATTTT
CASMVGDTDTQYF
>.|TRBJ2-5|TRBV6-2/TRBV6-3|TRBD1
TGTGCCAGCAGCCGGGCAGGGGGCTGGTCCCAAGAGACCCAGTACTTC
CASSRAGGWSQETQYF
>.|TRBJ1-2|TRBV13|TRBD1
TGTGCCAGCAGCGTTGAACGCAGGGGGTCGTATGACTACACCTTC
CASSVERRGSYDYTF
>.|TRBJ2-1|TRBV20-1|.
TGCAGTGCTAGAGTTTCGGGACAGTTGGGGGGCTACAATGAGCAGTTCTTC
CSARVSGQLGGYNEQFF
>once|TRBJ2-2|TRBV27|TRBD2
TGTGCCAGCAGTTTTTCCGGGGGGGCGGCCGGGGAGCTGTTTTTT
CASSFSGGAAGELFF
>.|TRBJ2-2|TRBV15|.
TGTGCCACCAGCACTCAGCGGACCGGGGAGCTGTTTTTT
CATSTQRTGELFF
>once|TRBJ2-1|TRBV7-9|.
TGTGCCAGCAGCGCCCTCGTAACCTCCTACAATGAGCAGTTCTTC
CASSALVTSYNEQFF
>.|TRBJ2-1|TRBV7-2|.
TGTGCCAGCAGCTTAGGTTCGGCGGGGTTAGGCGATGAGCAGTTCTTC
CASSLGSAGLGDEQFF
>.|TRBJ2-3|TRBV7-9|.
TGTTCCAGCAGCTTAGTCAGCACAGATACGCAGTATTTT
CSSSLVSTDTQYF
>.|TRBJ2-7|TRBV2|.
TGTGCCAGCAGTGCACAGGGTCCTCGCTTCATGATCCACGAGCAGTACTTC
CASSAQGPRFMIHEQYF
>few|TRBJ1-2|TRBV3-1|.
TGTGCCAGCAGCCGTTCCGGGCCGCCCTATGGCTACACCTTC
CASSRSGPPYGYTF
>.|TRBJ1-2|TRBV27|.
TGTGCCAGCCAAACCGTAGGGTCAGGCTATGGCTACACCTTC
CASQTVGSGYGYTF
>few|TRBJ2-1|TRBV7-2|.
TGTGCCAGCAGCTTAGCGGGGAACGGGGGTGTATACAATGAGCAGTTCTTC
CASSLAGNGGVYNEQFF
>few|TRBJ2-7|TRBV7-2|TRBD1
TGTGCCAGCAGCTTAAGTGACAGGGCTTCGGCAGGGTACGAGCAGTACTTC
CASSLSDRASAGYEQYF
>.|TRBJ2-7|TRBV11-2|.
TGTGCCAGCAGCTTATTCTGGGACGAAACCTACGAGCAGTACTTC
CASSLFWDETYEQYF
>.|TRBJ1-2|TRBV5-1|.
TGCACCAGCAGCTTGGCCTCAGAGAGCCCCAGCTATGGCTACACCTTC
CTSSLASESPSYGYTF
>.|TRBJ2-3|TRBV7-2|.
TGTGCCAGCAGCTCTCAGTCATCAGATACGCAGTATTTT
CASSSQSSDTQYF
>few|TRBJ1-2|TRBV29-1|.
TGCAGCGTCCACACGGGGTATGGCTACACCTTC
CSVHTGYGYTF
>.|TRBJ1-1|TRBV7-8|.
TGTGCCAGCAGAGCAGGGTTGGTCACTGAAGCTTTCTTT
CASRAGLVTEAFF
>once|TRBJ2-7|TRBV9|.
TGTGCCAGCAGCGAGGGTGGGGGGGCCGCCTACGAGCAGTACTTC
CASSEGGGAAYEQYF
>.|TRBJ2-4|TRBV5-1|TRBD1
TGCGCCAGCAGCACAGACAGGGGAAGTGGAAACATTCAGTACTTC
CASSTDRGSGNIQYF